The 30 T cell receptor beta chains listed next were all sequenced from one sample in a study of early T cells in non-severe SARS-CoV-2 infection. TCRdb processed the 5' RACE reads anew with MiXCR; each CDR3 protein has one entry. The top ten clones hold approximately 7.5% of a sample with over 70,000 distinct CDR3 sequences, about 15% of them seen once. Input material: whole blood. These receptors were taken from an adult who was a healthcare worker with PCR-confirmed SARS-CoV-2 infection or an uninfected control (not recorded which).

With regard to this clonotype: At one boundary the junction diverges from the germline segment, which might be a read error. The genes are TRBV6-5 and TRBJ1-4; a possible D gene is TRBD1 (5 bases). Per germline, CDR1 MNHEY and CDR2 SVGAGI. CDR3 length: 14 amino acids. The chain's CDR3 is CASSGAGGIEKPFF. The CDR3 DNA reads TGTGCCAGCTCCGGGGCAGGAGGCATTGAAAAACCGTTTTTT.

The CDR3 DNA sequence: TGCAGTGCTAGAGCCTTCCCCGGGACTAGCGGGAGGAGGGGCGAGCAGTACTTC. Translated, it gives CSARAFPGTSGRRGEQYF. V and J are TRBV20-1 and TRBJ2-7, with 15 positions matching TRBD2. V trimming: 1 base; J trimming: 6 bases; junction bases outside the gene matches: 13. Germline V gene data show CDR1 as DFQATT and CDR2 as SNEGSKA (reference sequence). The CDR3 extends over 18 amino acids.

This clonotype turned up a few times. The V call is TRBV14, the J call TRBJ2-7; D is unclear. In germline, CDR1 is SGHDN, CDR2 FVKESK. CDR3 length equals 13 residues. The V gene lost 4 bases and the J gene lost 0 bases, with 7 bases spanning the gap. The CDR3 nucleotides are TGTGCCAGCAGCCTTCCGAGCTCCTACGAGCAGTACTTC. Protein sequence: CASSLPSSYEQYF. Full variable domain (missing parts from reference TRBV14 and TRBJ2-7): EAGVTQFPSHSVIEKGQTVTLRCDPISGHDNLYWYRRVMGKEIKFLLHFVKESKQDESGMPNNRFLAERTGGTYSTLKVQPAELEDSGVYFCASSLPSSYEQYFGPGTRLTVT.

This clonotype turned up a few times. The gene calls are TRBV5-1 and TRBJ2-7; possible D gene TRBD2, 6 bases. This CDR3 spans 15 amino acids. The V end lost 3 bases, the J end lost 6 bases, and 19 bases lay between the germline ends. From germline, CDR1 is SGHRS and CDR2 YFSETQ. The CDR3 loop reads CASSSALGGQGEQYF. CDR3 DNA sequence: TGCGCCAGCAGCTCAGCCCTGGGGGGTCAAGGCGAGCAGTACTTC.

Written as DNA, the CDR3 is TGTGCCAGCAGCTCCTATAGGGTAACCCCCTACAATGAGCAGTTCTTC. Protein: CASSSYRVTPYNEQFF. V and J are TRBV7-8 and TRBJ2-1; D not certain. CDR1 and CDR2 (germline): SGHVS, FQNEAQ. The CDR3 has 16 residues. V lost 4 bases to trimming and J lost 2 bases, with 15 bases between them. Supplemented by reference TRBV7-8 and TRBJ2-1, the full variable domain reads GAGVSQSPRYKVAKRGQDVALRCDPISGHVSLFWYQQALGQGPEFLTYFQNEAQLDKSGLPSDRFFAERPEGSVSTLKIQRTQQEDSAVYLCASSSYRVTPYNEQFFGPGTRLTVL.

This clonotype appeared many times. The V and J genes are TRBV27 and TRBJ1-2; D gene uncertain. The germline CDR1 and CDR2 sequences are MNHEY and SMNVEV (reference sequence). This CDR3 is built from 12 residues. The V end lost 2 bases, the J end lost 8 bases, and 9 bases lay between the germline ends. The CDR3 DNA reads TGTGCCAGCAGTTTAAACGGGAAAGGCTACACCTTC. It codes for CASSLNGKGYTF.

This clonotype was detected many times. The chain has TRBV28 and TRBJ2-7; a possible D gene is TRBD2 (6 bases). Per germline, CDR1 MDHEN and CDR2 SYDVKM. V was pared by 3 bases and J by 4 bases, with 13 bases between. CDR3 size: 14 residues. CDR3 amino acids: CASSLGDRGYEQYF. CDR3 DNA sequence: TGTGCCAGCAGTTTGGGGGACCGGGGGTACGAGCAGTACTTC.

This chain connects TRBV28 to TRBJ2-3, with D tentatively TRBD2 (5 bases). The CDR3 spans 13 residues. Germline CDR1 reads MDHEN; CDR2 reads SYDVKM. Trimming removed 2 bases at V and 6 bases at J, with 9 bases between. CDR3 region: CASSLGGSDTQYF. The CDR3 DNA follows: TGTGCCAGCAGTTTAGGAGGATCCGATACGCAGTATTTT.

V usage is TRBV20-1 and J usage is TRBJ1-1, with TRBD1 identical over 9 bases. Germline CDR1 is DFQATT and CDR2 is SNEGSKA (reference sequence). The trim removed 4 bases at V and 5 bases at J, leaving 5 bases unmatched. There are 13 residues in the CDR3. The CDR3, as DNA: TGCAGTGCTATAGGGACAGGGAGGACTGAAGCTTTCTTT. It yields the protein CSAIGTGRTEAFF.

J is TRBJ2-1 and V is TRBV5-4; unclear D gene. Germline V gene sequence: CDR1 SGHNT, CDR2 YYREEE (reference sequence). The V end lost 1 base, the J end lost 7 bases, and 9 bases lay between the germline ends. The CDR3 has 13 amino acids. The CDR3 DNA sequence: TGTGCCAGCAGCTTGCCCTATGGGAATGAGCAGTTCTTC. It encodes CASSLPYGNEQFF.

V usage is TRBV29-1 and J usage is TRBJ2-1; D may be TRBD2 (5 bases). The CDR3 totals 15 residues. The V and J ends lost 4 bases and 0 bases respectively, with 13 bases between them. CDR1 SQVTM and CDR2 ANQGSEA come from the germline V gene. CDR3: CSVVGSASSYNEQFF. The CDR3 nucleotides are TGCAGCGTTGTGGGTAGCGCTAGCTCCTACAATGAGCAGTTCTTC.

This clonotype showed up just a few times. The rearrangement uses TRBV11-2 and TRBJ2-5; 9 nucleotides line up with TRBD2. J lost 2 bases, V lost 2 bases, and 6 bases had no gene match. This CDR3 comprises 16 residues. Germline values: CDR1 SGHAT, CDR2 FQNNGV. The CDR3 protein is CASSLSSGKDQETQYF. Here the CDR3 DNA reads TGTGCCAGCAGCTTATCTAGCGGGAAGGATCAAGAGACCCAGTACTTC. The complete variable domain, with remaining parts taken from reference TRBV11-2 and TRBJ2-5, reads EAGVAQSPRYKIIEKRQSVAFWCNPISGHATLYWYQQILGQGPKLLIQFQNNGVVDDSQLPKDRFSAERLKGVDSTLKIQPAKLEDSAVYLCASSLSSGKDQETQYFGPGTRLLVL.

This clonotype occurred a few times. The chain couples TRBV20-1 to TRBJ2-7; TRBD2 aligns across 7 bases. J was trimmed by 7 bases and V by 5 bases; bases with no gene match: 17. This CDR3 comprises 15 residues. CDR1 DFQATT and CDR2 SNEGSKA come from the germline V gene (reference sequence). This chain's CDR3 is CSAGDRRGNTGEQYF. The CDR3 DNA reads TGCAGTGCTGGGGATAGGCGGGGGAATACTGGGGAGCAGTACTTC.

The sample holds many counts of this clonotype. The V call is TRBV7-2, the J call TRBJ2-4, with D possibly being TRBD1 or TRBD2 (5 bases each). Germline CDR1 SGHTA, CDR2 FQGNSA. The CDR3 has 15 amino acids. Trimming removed 8 bases at V and 2 bases at J, with 16 bases between. Here the CDR3 DNA reads TGTGCCAGCGGGACGTATTCACTGTCCAAAAACATTCAGTACTTC. This codes for CASGTYSLSKNIQYF.

This clonotype came up many times. This chain links TRBV29-1 with TRBJ2-2; D remains unclear. The germline gives CDR1 SQVTM, CDR2 ANQGSEA. Trimming cost V 7 bases and J 3 bases, with 9 bases left between them. This CDR3 region has 12 residues. The CDR3 protein is CSAGLDTGELFF. CDR3 bases: TGCAGCGCAGGCCTGGACACCGGGGAGCTGTTTTTT.

This clonotype was found a few times. The V gene is TRBV30, the J gene TRBJ2-3; TRBD2 agrees at 11 bases. V trimming: 0 bases; J trimming: 1 base; junction bases outside the gene matches: 6. CDR3 length equals 17 residues. In germline, CDR1 is GTSNPN, CDR2 SVGIG (reference sequence). For the CDR3, the DNA is TGTGCCTGGAGTGTTACCGGACTAGCGGGCCGCACAGATACGCAGTATTTT. It specifies CAWSVTGLAGRTDTQYF. Full variable domain (rest looked up from reference TRBV30 and TRBJ2-3): SQTIHQWPATLVQPVGSPLSLECTVEGTSNPNLYWYRQAAGRGLQLLFYSVGIGQISSEVPQNLSASRPQDRQFILSSKKLLLSDSGFYLCAWSVTGLAGRTDTQYFGPGTRLTVL.

In DNA form, the CDR3 reads TGTGCCAGCAGTTTAGTGGATAATCGAGCTTTCTTT. Translated: CASSLVDNRAFF. The rearrangement uses TRBV28 and TRBJ1-1; D ambiguous. Germline CDR1 reads MDHEN; CDR2 reads SYDVKM. V was trimmed by 2 bases and J by 10 bases, leaving 11 bases between them. The CDR3 spans 12 residues.

Ten or more counts support this clonotype. The CDR3 loop reads CASSLMLGYEQYF. The DNA for the CDR3 is TGTGCCAGCAGCTTAATGTTGGGCTACGAGCAGTACTTC. The chain carries TRBV7-6 and TRBJ2-7; D remains ambiguous. Trimming left V 2 bases short and J 3 bases short, with 8 bases between. Looked up from germline, CDR1 is SGHVS and CDR2 is FNYEAQ. The CDR3 consists of 13 residues.

V is TRBV20-1 and J is TRBJ2-3; 10 bases align to TRBD1. This CDR3 is built from 16 residues. Looked up from germline, CDR1 is DFQATT and CDR2 is SNEGSKA (reference sequence). J was trimmed by 3 bases and V by 2 bases; bases with no gene match: 8. The DNA of the CDR3 is TGCAGTGCTAGAACACCGGGACAGGGGATAACAGATACGCAGTATTTT. Protein product: CSARTPGQGITDTQYF.

This clonotype was picked up a small number of times. V gene TRBV11-2 combines with J gene TRBJ2-1; tentatively, D is TRBD2 (5 bases). V shed 1 base and J shed 7 bases, with 11 bases lying between them. Germline V gene data show CDR1 as SGHAT and CDR2 as FQNNGV. The CDR3 runs to 14 residues. CDR3 coding DNA: TGTGCCAGCAGCTTAGTTCCTAGCAGTAATGAGCAGTTCTTC. Its translation is CASSLVPSSNEQFF. Variable domain in full (rest from reference TRBV11-2 and TRBJ2-1): EAGVAQSPRYKIIEKRQSVAFWCNPISGHATLYWYQQILGQGPKLLIQFQNNGVVDDSQLPKDRFSAERLKGVDSTLKIQPAKLEDSAVYLCASSLVPSSNEQFFGPGTRLTVL.

Only a few counts were recorded for this clonotype. This sequence joins TRBV7-9 and TRBJ2-7, with TRBD2 matching over 9 bases. The CDR3 consists of 13 residues. Germline values: CDR1 SEHNR, CDR2 FQNEAQ (reference sequence). V trimming: 10 bases; J trimming: 3 bases; junction bases outside the gene matches: 7. The CDR3 DNA reads TGTGCCACCTACGGGACTAGCAGCTACGAGCAGTACTTC. This sequence encodes CATYGTSSYEQYF.

This clonotype was observed a few times. Just one base apart from a much larger clone, this may be a read error. V usage is TRBV28 and J usage is TRBJ1-6; TRBD1 matches at 7 bases. From germline, CDR1 is MDHEN and CDR2 SYDVKM. The CDR3 runs 14 residues. CDR3 sequence: CASSPTGVGSPLRF. CDR3 coding DNA: TGTGCCAGCAGCCCTACAGGGGTCGGCTCACCCCTCCGCTTT.

This clonotype was seen only a few times. This chain connects TRBV10-3 to TRBJ2-1; TRBD2 matches at 11 bases. This CDR3 has 15 residues. Germline V gene lookup returns CDR1 ENHRY and CDR2 SYGVKD. V lost 5 bases, J lost 3 bases, and 3 bases stayed unmatched. CDR3 bases: TGTGCCATCAGTCCTGGGACTAGCGGCTACAATGAGCAGTTCTTC. It specifies CAISPGTSGYNEQFF.

This clonotype has a handful of counts. The chain recombines TRBV7-6 with TRBJ2-7; no clear D gene. CDR1 is SGHVS, CDR2 FNYEAQ, per germline. The CDR3 extends over 13 amino acids. Trimming stripped 5 bases from V and 4 bases from J, with 12 bases between. CDR3 bases: TGTGCCAGCAGCCTGCCTCCCGGTTACGAGCAGTACTTC. Encoded protein: CASSLPPGYEQYF. The entire variable domain, with the rest obtained from reference TRBV7-6 and TRBJ2-7, is as follows: GAGVSQSPRYKVTKRGQDVALRCDPISGHVSLYWYRQALGQGPEFLTYFNYEAQQDKSGLPNDRFSAERPEGSISTLTIQRTEQRDSAMYRCASSLPPGYEQYFGPGTRLTVT.

V and J are TRBV20-1 and TRBJ2-3; D gene unclear. Germline V gene sequence: CDR1 DFQATT, CDR2 SNEGSKA (reference sequence). CDR3 length: 12 residues. Trimming shortened V by 3 bases and J by 2 bases, and 6 bases separated the two germline ends. The CDR3 DNA follows: TGCAGTGCTAGCACAGCCACAGATACGCAGTATTTT. Its protein is CSASTATDTQYF.

This clonotype was counted between two and nine times. The chain links TRBV11-1 to TRBJ1-1; D not certain. Germline CDR1 reads SGHAT; CDR2 reads FQDESV (reference sequence). With 5 bases removed from V and 4 bases from J, the gap between germline ends came to 11 bases. This CDR3 region has 13 residues. The CDR3 DNA sequence: TGTGCCAGCAGCCCGAGGGATGGCACTGAAGCTTTCTTT. It specifies CASSPRDGTEAFF.

The chain joins TRBV18 to TRBJ2-7; D not certain. Per the germline V gene, CDR1 is KGHSH and CDR2 is LQKENI. Trimming cost V 3 bases and J 3 bases, with 6 bases left between them. The CDR3 covers 12 residues. CDR3: CASSPTLYEQYF. The CDR3, as DNA: TGTGCCAGCTCACCCACTCTCTACGAGCAGTACTTC.

This clonotype has a handful of counts. The chain joins TRBV9 to TRBJ2-3; no firm D call. The germline gives CDR1 SGDLS, CDR2 YYNGEE. V gave up 2 bases and J gave up 2 bases, with 9 bases separating them. The CDR3 extends over 14 amino acids. The CDR3 DNA sequence: TGTGCCAGCAGCGTGATTGGGAACACAGATACGCAGTATTTT. It yields the protein CASSVIGNTDTQYF.

This clonotype was counted only a few times. The V call is TRBV3-1, the J call TRBJ2-2; TRBD2 agrees at 10 bases. The germline V gene encodes CDR1 LGHDT and CDR2 YNNKEL (reference sequence). This CDR3 spans 18 amino acids. The V and J ends lost 6 bases and 7 bases, in that order; junction bases with no gene match: 17. This CDR3 reads CASSRELLAGSVGGELFF. DNA for the CDR3: TGTGCCAGCAGTCGCGAGCTACTAGCGGGAAGTGTGGGCGGGGAGCTGTTTTTT.

This clonotype has more than one count but fewer than ten. J is TRBJ2-3 and V is TRBV12-3 or TRBV12-4, with TRBD2 identical over 8 bases. Losses at the gene ends were 7 bases for V and 1 base for J; bases not matched to a gene: 4. The CDR3 sequence is 14 residues long. Here the CDR3 DNA reads TGTGCCAGCACCGGACTAGCCGGCACAGATACGCAGTATTTT. Amino acids: CASTGLAGTDTQYF.